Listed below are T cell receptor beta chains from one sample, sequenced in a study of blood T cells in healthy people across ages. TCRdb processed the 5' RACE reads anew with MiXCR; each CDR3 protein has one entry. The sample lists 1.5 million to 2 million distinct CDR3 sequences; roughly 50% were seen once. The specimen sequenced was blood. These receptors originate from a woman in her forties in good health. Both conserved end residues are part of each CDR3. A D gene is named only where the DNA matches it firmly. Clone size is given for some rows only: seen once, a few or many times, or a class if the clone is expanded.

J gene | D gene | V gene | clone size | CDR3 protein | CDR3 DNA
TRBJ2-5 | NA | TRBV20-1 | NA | CSARPPGPFCEQYF | TGCAGTGCTAGACCCCCGGGACCATTTTGTGAGCAGTACTTC
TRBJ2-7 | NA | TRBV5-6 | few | CASSLVRRPTYEQYF | TGTGCCAGCAGCCTTGTCAGGAGACCAACCTACGAGCAGTACTTC
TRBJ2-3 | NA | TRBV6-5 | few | CASTRGQAAVTQYF | TGTGCCAGCACGCGGGGCCAGGCCGCGGTTACGCAGTATTTT
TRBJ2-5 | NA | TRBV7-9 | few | CASSLKGSSWETQYF | TGTGCCAGCAGCTTAAAGGGCAGTTCGTGGGAGACCCAGTACTTC
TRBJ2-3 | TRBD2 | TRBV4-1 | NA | CASSQDGVAGTNPDTQYF | TGCGCCAGCAGCCAGGATGGGGTAGCGGGGACCAACCCAGATACGCAGTATTTT
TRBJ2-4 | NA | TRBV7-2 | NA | CASSLGGLALAKNIQYF | TGTGCCAGCAGCTTAGGCGGCCTAGCGCTAGCCAAAAACATTCAGTACTTC
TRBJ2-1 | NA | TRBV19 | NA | CASSIAQGLRNEQFF | TGTGCCAGTAGTATTGCCCAGGGGCTGAGGAATGAGCAGTTCTTC
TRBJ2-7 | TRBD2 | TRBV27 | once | CASLPSGGAADEQYF | TGTGCCAGCCTACCTAGCGGGGGGGCCGCCGACGAGCAGTACTTC
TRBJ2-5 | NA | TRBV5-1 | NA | CASSSSTGISGETQYF | TGCGCCAGCAGCTCCTCTACAGGGATTAGCGGGGAGACCCAGTACTTC
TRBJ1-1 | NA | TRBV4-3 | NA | CASSQEGRGLNTEAFF | TGCGCCAGCAGCCAAGAGGGGAGGGGATTGAACACTGAAGCTTTCTTT
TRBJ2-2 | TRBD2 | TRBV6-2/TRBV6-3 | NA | CASSYRGLAGGGGELFF | TGTGCCAGCAGTTACCGTGGACTAGCGGGGGGCGGCGGGGAGCTGTTTTTT
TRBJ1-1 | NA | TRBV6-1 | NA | CARTWGAGENTEAFF | TGTGCCAGGACGTGGGGGGCAGGGGAGAACACTGAAGCTTTCTTT
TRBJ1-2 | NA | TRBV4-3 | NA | CASSQDLGSPNYGYTF | TGCGCCAGCAGCCAAGATCTGGGCAGCCCGAACTACGGCTACACCTTC
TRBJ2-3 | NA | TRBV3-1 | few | CASSRNSGGIGTDTQYF | TGTGCCAGCAGCCGCAACAGTGGGGGGATCGGTACAGATACGCAGTATTTT
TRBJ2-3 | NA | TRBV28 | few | CASSPGTGGSTDTQYF | TGTGCCAGCAGTCCCGGGACCGGCGGGAGCACAGATACGCAGTATTTT
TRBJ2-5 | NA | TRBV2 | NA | CASLTRGETQYF | TGTGCCAGCCTTACTAGAGGGGAGACCCAGTACTTC
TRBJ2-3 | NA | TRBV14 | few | CASSQRALKYSTDTQYF | TGTGCCAGCAGCCAACGGGCTCTCAAATACTCCACAGATACGCAGTATTTT
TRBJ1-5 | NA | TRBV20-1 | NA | CSATDGSNQPQHF | TGCAGTGCCACGGACGGTAGCAATCAGCCCCAGCATTTT